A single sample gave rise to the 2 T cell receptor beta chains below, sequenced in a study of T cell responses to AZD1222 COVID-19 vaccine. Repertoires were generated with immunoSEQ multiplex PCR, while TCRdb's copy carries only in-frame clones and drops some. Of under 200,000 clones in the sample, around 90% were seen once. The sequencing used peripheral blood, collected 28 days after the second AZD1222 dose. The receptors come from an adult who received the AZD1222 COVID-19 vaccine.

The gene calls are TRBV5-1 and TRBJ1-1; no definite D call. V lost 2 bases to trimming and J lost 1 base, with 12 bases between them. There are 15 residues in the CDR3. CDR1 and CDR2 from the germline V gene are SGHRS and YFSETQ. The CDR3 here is CASSFTPEGNTEAFF. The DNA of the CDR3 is TGCGCCAGCAGCTTTACCCCCGAGGGGAACACTGAAGCTTTCTTT.

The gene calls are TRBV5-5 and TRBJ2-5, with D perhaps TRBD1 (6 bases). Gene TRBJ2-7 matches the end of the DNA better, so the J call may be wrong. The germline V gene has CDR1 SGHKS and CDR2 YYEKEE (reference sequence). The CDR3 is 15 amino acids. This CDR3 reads CASSSDRSFSYEQYF. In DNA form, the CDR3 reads TGTGCCAGCAGCTCTGACAGGTCTTTCTCCTACGAGCAGTACTTC.